This T cell receptor (beta chain) was sequenced during a study of graft-versus-host responses after intestinal transplantation. Generated by immunoSEQ multiplex PCR, the TCRdb table keeps only in-frame clones and is missing some. The sample lists tens of thousands of clones, 92% occurring once. This CDR3 comprises 19 residues. The germline V and J ends were trimmed by 2 bases and 6 bases, with 28 bases remaining between them. The germline V gene has CDR1 KGHSH and CDR2 LQKENI. As concerns this clone: Antigen specificity is unknown.

Sequencing was performed on unstimulated CD4+ T cells sorted from spleen or lymph node cells, taken before intestinal transplant. The source is a human donor who received an intestinal transplant. The chain joins TRBV18 to TRBJ1-2; unclear D gene. The DNA of the CDR3 is TGTGCCAGCTCACCAAACAATCAGGCTACGAGAAGTTACGCCGATGGCTACACCTTC. This translates into CASSPNNQATRSYADGYTF.